Below, 10 T cell receptor beta chains from the same sample are listed, as sequenced in a study of blood T cells in healthy people across ages. Then a second PCR, running roughly 6 to 12 cycles, was carried out with a sample-barcoded 5' primer and a J-beta primer mix. TCRdb reprocessed the 5' RACE reads via MiXCR and lists one record per CDR3 protein. The repertoire has more than 1,400,000 distinct CDR3 sequences, around two fifths of them found once; the top ten carry 7% to 9.5%. Sequencing was performed on blood. The receptors come from a woman in her late teens or twenties in good health.

Written as DNA, the CDR3 is TGCGCCAGCAGCCAAGATTGGTATAGCCCAGATACGCAGTATTTT. Translation gives CASSQDWYSPDTQYF. The J gene is TRBJ2-3, the V gene TRBV4-1; no definite D call. Germline V gives CDR1 MGHRA, CDR2 YSYEKL. Trimming cost V 0 bases and J 4 bases, with 11 bases left between them. The CDR3 totals 15 residues.

The rearrangement joins TRBV20-1 to TRBJ2-7; 7 bases line up with TRBD1. V lost 0 bases and J lost 0; bases outside the gene matches: 8. This CDR3 contains 16 residues. Germline loops: CDR1 DFQATT, CDR2 SNEGSKA (reference sequence). CDR3 sequence (DNA): TGCAGTGCTAGAGATGGGACAGCTTCCCTCTCCTACGAGCAGTACTTC. Protein: CSARDGTASLSYEQYF.

The V call is TRBV27, the J call TRBJ2-5, with D possibly being TRBD1 (6 bases). V was shortened by 4 bases and J by 11 bases, with 38 bases between the two germline ends. Germline V gene lookup returns CDR1 MNHEY and CDR2 SMNVEV (reference sequence). CDR3 length: 20 residues. CDR3 sequence: CASSSTPGHGSQVPYNEQYF. The CDR3 DNA follows: TGTGCCAGCAGTTCAACACCGGGACACGGATCTCAAGTCCCCTACAATGAGCAGTACTTC.

CDR3 nucleotide sequence: TGTGCCAGCAGCCAAGAGGCTAGAATGTACGGGGAGCTGTTTTTT. Protein sequence: CASSQEARMYGELFF. The gene calls are TRBV4-2 and TRBJ2-2; D unresolved. V was pared by 0 bases and J by 7 bases, with 12 bases between. The CDR3 runs to 15 residues. Per the germline V gene, CDR1 is LGHNA and CDR2 is YNFKEQ.

V usage is TRBV7-2 and J usage is TRBJ1-1; 10 nucleotides align to TRBD1. Germline V lookup: CDR1 SGHTA, CDR2 FQGNSA. With 4 bases clipped from V and 4 bases from J, the junction kept 3 bases outside the gene matches. This CDR3 region has 14 residues. The CDR3 region has the DNA TGTGCCAGCAGCTCGAGGACAGGGGGCACTGAAGCTTTCTTT. Amino acid sequence: CASSSRTGGTEAFF. The full variable domain, in which reference TRBV7-2 and TRBJ1-1 provide the parts outside the CDR3, is GAGVSQSPSNKVTEKGKDVELRCDPISGHTALYWYRQSLGQGLEFLIYFQGNSAPDKSGLPSDRFSAERTGGSVSTLTIQRTQQEDSAVYLCASSSRTGGTEAFFGQGTRLTVV.

The chain carries TRBV25-1 and TRBJ2-7; 9 bases map to TRBD1. Germline V lookup: CDR1 MGHDK, CDR2 SYGVNS. The CDR3 length is 14 residues. J lost 6 bases, V lost 4 bases, and 7 bases had no gene match. CDR3: CASSVGDRAGEQYF. CDR3 DNA: TGTGCCAGCAGTGTAGGGGACAGGGCGGGCGAGCAGTACTTC.

The chain couples TRBV10-3 to TRBJ1-2; 10 positions agree with TRBD1. The CDR3 sequence is 12 residues long. Germline CDR1 reads ENHRY; CDR2 reads SYGVKD. V lost 10 bases, J lost 7 bases, and 6 bases stayed unmatched. CDR3 sequence reads: CASGQGVFGYTF. CDR3 in DNA: TGTGCCAGTGGACAGGGGGTGTTTGGCTACACCTTC.

The rearrangement links TRBV21-1 to TRBJ1-1; TRBD1 was called by the table and not checked on the DNA. TRBV21-1 is termed a pseudogene. CDR3 length: 18 residues. The CDR3 DNA reads as TGTGCCAGCAGCAAAAGTGGCGAACCCGACAGGGAGGACCCTGAAGCTTTCTTT. This translates into CASSKSGEPDREDPEAFF.

This clonotype was seen a few times. The rearrangement uses TRBV7-9 and TRBJ1-2; D gene unclear. Germline V lookup: CDR1 SEHNR, CDR2 FQNEAQ (reference sequence). The V end was cut by 1 base, the J end by 0 bases, with 9 bases between. This CDR3 region has 15 residues. The CDR3 region is CASSLDPIANYGYTF. CDR3 coding DNA: TGTGCCAGCAGCTTAGATCCGATTGCTAACTATGGCTACACCTTC.

This chain joins TRBV27 and TRBJ2-1; 8 positions agree with TRBD2. This CDR3 is 17 amino acids long. Germline V lookup: CDR1 MNHEY, CDR2 SMNVEV (reference sequence). J lost 3 bases, V lost 5 bases, and 12 bases had no gene match. The CDR3 DNA reads as TGTGCCAGCAGTCCCCCCTTAGCGGGACGAGACTACAATGAGCAGTTCTTC. Protein: CASSPPLAGRDYNEQFF.